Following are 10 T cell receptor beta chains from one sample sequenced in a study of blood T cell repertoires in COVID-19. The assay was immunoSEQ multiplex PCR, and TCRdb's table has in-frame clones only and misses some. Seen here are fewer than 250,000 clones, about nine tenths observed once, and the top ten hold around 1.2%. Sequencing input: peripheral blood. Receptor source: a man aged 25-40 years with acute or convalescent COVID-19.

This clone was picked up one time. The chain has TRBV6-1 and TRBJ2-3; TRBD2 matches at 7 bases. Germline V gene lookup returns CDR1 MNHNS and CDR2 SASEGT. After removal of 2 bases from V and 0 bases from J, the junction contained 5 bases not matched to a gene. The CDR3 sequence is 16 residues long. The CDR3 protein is CASSELEGLSTDTQYF. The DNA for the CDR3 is TGTGCCAGCAGTGAACTCGAGGGACTAAGCACAGATACGCAGTATTTT.

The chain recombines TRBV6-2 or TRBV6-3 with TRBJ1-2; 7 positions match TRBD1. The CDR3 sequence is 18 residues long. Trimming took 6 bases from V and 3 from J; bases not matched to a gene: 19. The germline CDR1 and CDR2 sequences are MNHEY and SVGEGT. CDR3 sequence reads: CASSPWGSGTVNDYGYTF. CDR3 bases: TGTGCCAGCAGCCCATGGGGCTCCGGGACAGTGAACGACTATGGCTACACCTTC.

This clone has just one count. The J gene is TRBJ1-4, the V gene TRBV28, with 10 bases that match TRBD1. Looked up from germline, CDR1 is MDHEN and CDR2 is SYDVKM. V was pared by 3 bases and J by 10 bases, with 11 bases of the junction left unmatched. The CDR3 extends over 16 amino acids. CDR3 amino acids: CASSFQRTGGSGKLFF. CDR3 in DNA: TGTGCCAGCAGTTTCCAGAGGACAGGGGGTAGCGGAAAACTGTTTTTT.

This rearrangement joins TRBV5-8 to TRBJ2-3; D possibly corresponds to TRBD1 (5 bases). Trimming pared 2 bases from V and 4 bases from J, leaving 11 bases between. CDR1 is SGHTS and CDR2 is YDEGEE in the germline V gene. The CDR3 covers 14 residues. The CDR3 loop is CASSFRVIPDTQYF. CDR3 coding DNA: TGTGCCAGCAGCTTCAGGGTGATACCAGATACGCAGTATTTT.

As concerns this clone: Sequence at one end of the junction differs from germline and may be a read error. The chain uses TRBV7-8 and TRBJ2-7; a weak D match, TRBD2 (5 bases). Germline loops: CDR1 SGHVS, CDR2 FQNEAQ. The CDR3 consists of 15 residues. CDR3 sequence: CVSSPKRTGALKQYF. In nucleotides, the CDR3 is TGTGTCAGCAGCCCAAAACGGACTGGAGCGCTAAAGCAGTACTTC. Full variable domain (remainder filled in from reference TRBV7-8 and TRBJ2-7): GAGVSQSPRYKVAKRGQDVALRCDPISGHVSLFWYQQALGQGPEFLTYFQNEAQLDKSGLPSDRFFAERPEGSVSTLKIQRTQQEDSAVYLCVSSPKRTGALKQYFGPGTRLTVT.

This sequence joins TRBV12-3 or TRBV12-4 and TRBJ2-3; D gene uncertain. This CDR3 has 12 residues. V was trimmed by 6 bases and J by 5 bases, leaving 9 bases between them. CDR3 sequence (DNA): TGTGCCAGCAGCCGCACGAGAGATACGCAGTATTTT. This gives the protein CASSRTRDTQYF.

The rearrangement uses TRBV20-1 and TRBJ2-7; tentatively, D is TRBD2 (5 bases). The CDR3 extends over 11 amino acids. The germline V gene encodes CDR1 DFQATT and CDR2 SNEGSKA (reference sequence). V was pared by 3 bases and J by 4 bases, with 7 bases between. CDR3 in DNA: TGCAGTGCTAGTCGGGAATACGAGCAGTACTTC. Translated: CSASREYEQYF.

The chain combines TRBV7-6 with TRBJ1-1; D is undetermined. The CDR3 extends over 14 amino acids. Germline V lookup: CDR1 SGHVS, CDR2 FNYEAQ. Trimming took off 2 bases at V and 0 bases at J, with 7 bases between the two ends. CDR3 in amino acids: CASSLRQMNTEAFF. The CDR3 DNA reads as TGTGCCAGCAGCTTACGACAAATGAACACTGAAGCTTTCTTT.

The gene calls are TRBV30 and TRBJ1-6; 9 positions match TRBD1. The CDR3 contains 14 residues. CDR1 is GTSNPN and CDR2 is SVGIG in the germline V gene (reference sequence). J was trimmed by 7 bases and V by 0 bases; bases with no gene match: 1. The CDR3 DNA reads TGTGCCTGGAGTGTGGGGACAGGGAATTCACCCCTCCACTTT. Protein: CAWSVGTGNSPLHF.

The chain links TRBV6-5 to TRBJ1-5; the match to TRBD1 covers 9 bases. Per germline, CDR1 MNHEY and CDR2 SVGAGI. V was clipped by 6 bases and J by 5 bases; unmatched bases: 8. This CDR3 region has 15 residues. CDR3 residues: CASRPRGQGDQPQHF. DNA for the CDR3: TGTGCCAGCAGGCCCCGGGGACAGGGAGATCAGCCCCAGCATTTT.